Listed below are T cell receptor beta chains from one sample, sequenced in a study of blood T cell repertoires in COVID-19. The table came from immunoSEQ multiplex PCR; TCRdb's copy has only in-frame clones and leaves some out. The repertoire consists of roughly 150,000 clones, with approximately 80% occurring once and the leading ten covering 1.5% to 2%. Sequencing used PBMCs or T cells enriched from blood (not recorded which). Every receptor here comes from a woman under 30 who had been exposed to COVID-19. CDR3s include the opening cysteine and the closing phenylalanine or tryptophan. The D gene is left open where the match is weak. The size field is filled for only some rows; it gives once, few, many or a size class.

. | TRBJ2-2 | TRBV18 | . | CASSPPGRINTGELFF | TGTGCCAGCTCACCACCGGGGAGGATCAACACCGGGGAGCTGTTTTTT
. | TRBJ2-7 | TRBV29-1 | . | CSVLSYEQYF | TGCAGCGTTTTATCCTACGAGCAGTACTTC
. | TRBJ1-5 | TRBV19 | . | CASSSYQGDQPQHF | TGTGCCAGTAGTAGTTATCAGGGTGACCAGCCCCAGCATTTT
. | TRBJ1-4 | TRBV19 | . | CASSMDRGATNEKLFF | TGTGCCAGTAGTATGGATAGGGGTGCAACTAATGAAAAACTGTTTTTT
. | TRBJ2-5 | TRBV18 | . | CASSSGSGIHIRETQYF | TGTGCCAGCTCATCGGGGTCGGGGATCCACATAAGGGAGACCCAGTACTTC
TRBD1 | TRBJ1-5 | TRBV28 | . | CASSSGQGKGAQHF | TGTGCCAGCAGTTCGGGACAGGGGAAAGGGGCCCAGCATTTT
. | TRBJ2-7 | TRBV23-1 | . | CASSQSERRGRQYF | TGCGCCAGCAGTCAATCTGAACGGCGAGGGAGGCAGTACTTC
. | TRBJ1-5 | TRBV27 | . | CASSFEGASTQHF | TGTGCCAGCAGTTTTGAAGGGGCCAGCACCCAGCATTTT
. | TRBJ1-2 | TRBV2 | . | CASEYTGGGYTF | TGTGCCAGCGAGTACACAGGCGGAGGCTACACCTTC
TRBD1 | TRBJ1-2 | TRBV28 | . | CASCGTGYFDGYTF | TGTGCCAGCTGCGGGACAGGGTATTTCGATGGCTACACCTTC
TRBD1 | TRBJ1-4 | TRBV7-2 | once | CASSLRGRNEKLFF | TGTGCCAGCAGCTTGAGGGGGCGGAATGAAAAACTGTTTTTT
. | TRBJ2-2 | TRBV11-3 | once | CASSLEYGAANTGELFF | TGTGCCAGCAGCTTAGAATATGGGGCAGCGAACACCGGGGAGCTGTTTTTT
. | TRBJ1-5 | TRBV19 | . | CASSPGVPGQPQHF | TGTGCCAGTAGTCCAGGGGTTCCGGGCCAGCCCCAGCATTTT
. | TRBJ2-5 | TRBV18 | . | CASSPREETQYF | TGTGCCAGCTCACCGAGGGAAGAGACCCAGTACTTC
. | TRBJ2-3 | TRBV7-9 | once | CASSSGTDTQYF | TGTGCCAGCAGCTCAGGAACAGATACGCAGTATTTT
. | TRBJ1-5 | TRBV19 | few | CASRTSGTPHQPQHF | TGTGCCAGTAGGACCTCCGGGACACCTCATCAGCCCCAGCATTTT
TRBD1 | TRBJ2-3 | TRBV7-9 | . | CASSLGTGMNTQYF | TGTGCCAGCAGCTTAGGGACAGGGATGAATACGCAGTATTTT
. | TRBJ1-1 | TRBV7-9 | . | CASSLERTEAFF | TGTGCCAGCAGCTTAGAGAGAACTGAAGCTTTCTTT
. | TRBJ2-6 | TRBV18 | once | CASSLGRGPLSGANVLTF | TGTGCCAGCTCACTAGGCAGGGGCCCCCTCTCTGGGGCCAACGTCCTGACTTTC
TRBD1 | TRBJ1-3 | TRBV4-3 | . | CASSQDLMTGRNTIYF | TGCGCCAGCAGCCAAGATTTGATGACAGGGAGAAACACCATATATTTT
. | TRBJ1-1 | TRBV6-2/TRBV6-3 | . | CASSYDAWGRGMNTEAFF | TGTGCCAGCAGTTACGACGCCTGGGGTCGGGGGATGAACACTGAAGCTTTCTTT
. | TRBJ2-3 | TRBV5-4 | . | CASSLMASDTQYF | TGTGCCAGCAGCCTCATGGCATCAGATACGCAGTATTTT
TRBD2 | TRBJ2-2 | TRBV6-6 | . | CASSRRLAANSDTGELFF | TGTGCCAGCAGTCGAAGGCTAGCGGCAAACTCGGACACCGGGGAGCTGTTTTTT